This T cell receptor beta chain was documented in a study of cytomegalovirus exposure and HLA in healthy donors. With regard to this clone: Its antigen is not identified.

Study-level results: A classifier reportedly called cytomegalovirus status with high sensitivity and specificity.

J gave up 0 bases and V 10 bases, and 9 bases lay outside the gene matches. The CDR3 covers 14 residues. CDR1 and CDR2 from the germline V gene are MDHEN and SYDVKM. 13 Jbeta primers and 60 Vbeta primers were used for the PCR. The table came from immunoSEQ multiplex PCR; TCRdb's copy has only in-frame clones and leaves some out. The data show 150,000 to 180,000 clones, with 65% to 85% seen just once and around 6% held by the top ten. The chain joins TRBV28 to TRBJ2-7; 7 positions agree with TRBD2. This TCR was recovered from a woman aged 40 to 50 in good health and CMV-seropositive. Source material: PBMCs. The CDR3 spells CATRGDGSSYEQYF. CDR3 coding DNA: TGTGCCACCCGGGGGGACGGGAGCTCCTACGAGCAGTACTTC.